The clone carrying this T cell receptor beta chain has a count of ten or more. Its cognate antigen is unknown. A second roughly 7 to 11 cycle PCR used barcoded and J-beta primers. TCRdb ran MiXCR on the 5' RACE reads and lists one entry per CDR3 protein. The data show hundreds of thousands of distinct CDR3 sequences, with about 30% seen just once and approximately 14% held by the top ten. This specimen belongs to a study of blood T cells in healthy people across ages. The study's findings and limits: Getting older went along with TCR beta diversity per million T cells dropping roughly linearly. Diversity estimates from one million T cells were considered underestimates.

The CDR3 consists of 15 residues. CDR1 SGHTA and CDR2 FQGNSA come from the germline V gene. Trimming left V 5 bases short and J 8 bases short, with 18 bases between. Sequenced material: blood. This chain uses TRBV7-2 with TRBJ1-4; the D gene is possibly TRBD1 (5 bases). This receptor was obtained from an elderly woman in good health. The CDR3 region has the DNA TGTGCCAGCAGCGGGCGGCGGGGGAAGGAGGAAAAACTGTTTTTT. This codes for CASSGRRGKEEKLFF. Full variable domain (remainder filled in from reference TRBV7-2 and TRBJ1-4): GAGVSQSPSNKVTEKGKDVELRCDPISGHTALYWYRQSLGQGLEFLIYFQGNSAPDKSGLPSDRFSAERTGGSVSTLTIQRTQQEDSAVYLCASSGRRGKEEKLFFGSGTQLSVL.